This T cell receptor beta chain was sequenced for a study of blood T cell repertoires in COVID-19 (dated by TCRdb to the early 2020s). For the study in its entirety: The collaborator samples originated in the United States, Italy and Spain and spanned the acute and convalescent phases of COVID-19. The material from the prospective study consisted of cDNA or gDNA derived from T cells, B-cell-depleted T cells, or PBMCs. Subjects who had been exposed to COVID-19, were actively infected with it, or had recovered from it provided the deeply sampled blood TCRbeta repertoires that made up the dataset. The repertoires were made available in a free public database intended to serve as a resource for research on the immune response to SARS-CoV-2. Samples came from the ongoing ImmuneRACE study (first 160 participants) plus 1,254 subjects from 6 global collaborators. Nearly every sample came with metadata listing a de-identified subject ID, COVID-19 status, age in years and sex. Where HLA class I and class II types were available, the types were taken from metadata supplied by the sample provider, not from assay-based typing.

TCRbeta CDR3 regions were amplified from genomic DNA by means of the immunoSEQ Assay, a bias-controlled multiplex PCR. On the authors' methods: The number of nucleated cells in each sample was estimated from the amplification of reference gene primers within the assay. To quantify the absolute abundance of each unique TCRbeta CDR3 rearrangement, sequence reads were collapsed and filtered. Productive Simpson clonality was computed per sample as the square root of Simpson's diversity index over productive rearrangements. The source is immuneACCESS, and TCRdb retained only in-frame sequences with V and J called. Part of the clones is not carried over; for the studies checked, unresolved V genes explain less than half of this, and the remainder is unexplained. D and trimming were read from the DNA, whereas the V and J calls and clone size are those reported in that table. The sample data list 30,000 to 45,000 clones, and around 80% of these were observed just once. 2% of the sample belongs to the ten largest clones.

Turning to this clone: Its target antigen remains unknown. The record has no base qualities; no much larger clone is one base away.

Points the paper makes about the study in general: How much clinical and demographic metadata was included differed by source and by participant, and the metadata was provided uncurated.

Trimming takes 4 bases off V and 4 bases off J; junction bases not matched to a gene: 9. From the germline V gene, CDR1 is MNHEY and CDR2 is SVGAGI. The CDR3, from cysteine to phenylalanine, totals 16 residues. Of the read, only the CDR3 DNA is kept; its 48 bases are in frame from base 1. Collaborating institutions collected whole blood in K2EDTA tubes following their own protocols. For TCRbeta analysis, collaborator samples were shipped as frozen whole blood, as isolated PBMCs, or as DNA extracted from either sample type. Sequenced: peripheral blood. The source is a man between 60 and 75 years old with active COVID-19. The sequence is built from TRBV6-5 and TRBJ2-1; 8 bases in the middle match TRBD1. The encoded CDR3 is CASSSLGTGSYNEQFF. The base sequence is TGTGCCAGCAGTTCCCTAGGGACAGGTTCTTACAATGAGCAGTTCTTC.